The 26 T cell receptor beta chains below all came from one sample that was sequenced in a study of Ad26.COV2.S vaccination and SARS-CoV-2 variants. The treatment was: roughly 18 received Ad26.COV2.S at low or high dose, single or two shots; about 5 received placebo; per-sample allocation not given. After the first vaccine or placebo injection, samples were drawn on day 63. The table came from immunoSEQ multiplex PCR; TCRdb's copy has only in-frame clones and leaves some out. The top ten clones hold about 1.7% of a sample with 410,000 or so clones, over 80% of them seen once. Source: peripheral blood, taken in a trial of Ad26.COV2.S vaccine versus placebo. These receptors were obtained from a person aged 18-65 years who received the Ad26.COV2.S COVID-19 vaccine or a placebo.

The chain is built from TRBV7-8 and TRBJ2-3; 9 nucleotides line up with TRBD1. The CDR3 is 16 residues long. J lost 1 base, V lost 3 bases, and 5 bases had no gene match. Germline V gene sequence: CDR1 SGHVS, CDR2 FQNEAQ. In nucleotides, the CDR3 is TGTGCCAGCAGCTTCCCCAGGACAGGGGGCACAGATACGCAGTATTTT. Translating gives CASSFPRTGGTDTQYF.

V and J are TRBV4-1 and TRBJ2-7, with D possibly being TRBD2 (6 bases). Germline V gene data show CDR1 as MGHRA and CDR2 as YSYEKL. Trimming stripped 0 bases from V and 4 bases from J, with 19 bases between. The CDR3 sequence is 17 residues long. The CDR3 nucleotides are TGCGCCAGCAGCCAAGATCGGTTGCCCAGGGCGGGATACGAGCAGTACTTC. Translated: CASSQDRLPRAGYEQYF.

This clone was seen only once. The chain carries TRBV28 and TRBJ2-5, with TRBD2 matching 10 bases. Germline V gene sequence: CDR1 MDHEN, CDR2 SYDVKM. The junction had 15 bases not matched to a gene; V was cut back by 3 bases and J by 5 bases. The CDR3 runs 18 residues. Written as DNA, the CDR3 is TGTGCCAGCAGTTTGATGCGACAGCGGGGGGGCCTTAGGGAGACCCAGTACTTC. This codes for CASSLMRQRGGLRETQYF.

CDR3 nucleotides: TGTGCCAGCAGTGGGGGGGGGCCCAGAGAGACCCAGTACTTC. This translates into CASSGGGPRETQYF. The chain recombines TRBV11-3 with TRBJ2-5, with a weak D call TRBD2 (7 bases). V dropped 6 bases and J dropped 4 bases, with 15 bases sitting between them. Per the germline V gene, CDR1 is SGHNT and CDR2 is YENEEA. The CDR3 extends over 14 amino acids. The full variable domain, its missing parts supplied by reference TRBV11-3 and TRBJ2-5, is EAGVVQSPRYKIIEKKQPVAFWCNPISGHNTLYWYLQNLGQGPELLIRYENEEAVDDSQLPKDRFSAERLKGVDSTLKIQPAELGDSAVYLCASSGGGPRETQYFGPGTRLLVL.

This clone occurred once. This sequence joins TRBV19 and TRBJ1-2; 10 positions agree with TRBD1. J lost 5 bases, V lost 5 bases, and 11 bases had no gene match. The CDR3 is made up of 16 amino acids. CDR1 LNHDA and CDR2 SQIVND come from the germline V gene (reference sequence). CDR3 sequence: CASSASYGTGVYGYTF. For the CDR3, the DNA is TGTGCCAGTAGTGCCTCGTATGGGACAGGGGTTTATGGCTACACCTTC.

The sample holds one count of this clone. The chain uses TRBV10-3 and TRBJ1-2; 9 nucleotides align to TRBD1. CDR3 length equals 13 residues. The V gene's germline CDR1 is ENHRY and CDR2 SYGVKD. V dropped 8 bases and J dropped 8; count of bases not matched to a gene: 9. CDR3 residues: CAIQVPTGGGYTF. CDR3 bases: TGTGCCATCCAAGTCCCGACAGGGGGGGGCTACACCTTC.

The V call is TRBV2, the J call TRBJ2-2, with TRBD1 as a possible D gene (5 bases). From germline, CDR1 is SNHLY and CDR2 FYNNEI. V shed 4 bases and J shed 6 bases, with 12 bases lying between them. The CDR3 has 14 amino acids. The CDR3 nucleotides read TGTGCCAGCAGTGCTAGGGGCGCGCCCGGGGAGCTGTTTTTT. It yields the protein CASSARGAPGELFF. Looking up the rest from reference TRBV2 and TRBJ2-2 gives the full variable domain: EPEVTQTPSHQVTQMGQEVILRCVPISNHLYFYWYRQILGQKVEFLVSFYNNEISEKSEIFDDQFSVERPDGSNFTLKIRSTKLEDSAMYFCASSARGAPGELFFGEGSRLTVL.

The chain combines TRBV13 with TRBJ1-1; no definite D call. V lost 6 bases, J lost 7 bases, and 9 bases lay in between. The V gene's germline CDR1 is PRHDT and CDR2 FYEKMQ (reference sequence). This CDR3 is built from 11 residues. As DNA, the CDR3 is TGTGCCAGCAGACTCAGCCGTGAAGCTTTCTTT. It encodes CASRLSREAFF.

The chain carries TRBV28 and TRBJ2-5, with D unresolved. Trimming left V 0 bases short and J 3 bases short, with 2 bases between. The CDR3 sequence is 12 residues long. Per the germline V gene, CDR1 is MDHEN and CDR2 is SYDVKM. The CDR3 bases are TGTGCCAGCAGTTTATGGAAAGAGACCCAGTACTTC. Protein: CASSLWKETQYF. Drawing the rest from reference TRBV28 and TRBJ2-5, the complete variable domain is DVKVTQSSRYLVKRTGEKVFLECVQDMDHENMFWYRQDPGLGLRLIYFSYDVKMKEKGDIPEGYSVSREKKERFSLILESASTNQTSMYLCASSLWKETQYFGPGTRLLVL.

The gene calls are TRBV18 and TRBJ1-2; D is perhaps TRBD1 (5 bases). CDR1 KGHSH and CDR2 LQKENI come from the germline V gene. The V end was cut by 6 bases, the J end by 7 bases, with 18 bases between. The CDR3 is 14 amino acids. The CDR3 sequence: CASSETVQGGGYTF. DNA of the CDR3: TGTGCCAGCTCCGAGACCGTCCAGGGCGGTGGCTACACCTTC.

The chain joins TRBV9 to TRBJ2-5; 16 nucleotides line up with TRBD2. The V gene end was trimmed by 4 bases and the J gene end by 5 bases; junction bases not matched to a gene: 11. Germline CDR1 is SGDLS and CDR2 is YYNGEE. CDR3 length: 18 amino acids. This chain's CDR3 is CASSPGTSGGAGPETQYF. The CDR3 nucleotides read TGTGCCAGCAGCCCCGGGACTAGCGGGGGGGCCGGCCCGGAGACCCAGTACTTC.

This chain uses TRBV28 with TRBJ1-1, with TRBD1 as a possible D gene (5 bases). This CDR3 region has 14 residues. Trimming left V 1 base short and J 8 bases short, with 14 bases between. The V gene's germline CDR1 is MDHEN and CDR2 SYDVKM. Here the CDR3 DNA reads TGTGCCAGCAGTTTATCTGCGGTAGGGGTGGAAGCTTTCTTT. Its protein is CASSLSAVGVEAFF. Filled out from reference TRBV28 and TRBJ1-1, the complete variable domain reads DVKVTQSSRYLVKRTGEKVFLECVQDMDHENMFWYRQDPGLGLRLIYFSYDVKMKEKGDIPEGYSVSREKKERFSLILESASTNQTSMYLCASSLSAVGVEAFFGQGTRLTVV.

The chain recombines TRBV6-5 with TRBJ1-4; 8 nucleotides agree with TRBD1. The CDR3 contains 15 residues. V was clipped by 8 bases and J by 4 bases; unmatched bases: 9. Per germline, CDR1 MNHEY and CDR2 SVGAGI. DNA for the CDR3: TGTGCCAGCGCTCCAGGGGGCTCTAGTAATGAAAAACTGTTTTTT. Its protein product is CASAPGGSSNEKLFF.

This clone has just one count. The CDR3 DNA reads as TGTGCCAGCAGTGGGGCGGTACTCAATGAGCAGTTCTTC. Encoded protein: CASSGAVLNEQFF. The rearrangement links TRBV2 to TRBJ2-1; D unresolved. CDR1 is SNHLY, CDR2 FYNNEI, per germline. The germline V and J ends were trimmed by 4 bases and 6 bases, with 10 bases remaining between them. This CDR3 is 13 amino acids long. The full variable domain, completed using reference TRBV2 and TRBJ2-1, is EPEVTQTPSHQVTQMGQEVILRCVPISNHLYFYWYRQILGQKVEFLVSFYNNEISEKSEIFDDQFSVERPDGSNFTLKIRSTKLEDSAMYFCASSGAVLNEQFFGPGTRLTVL.

CDR3 region: CAWSLPPVRNSPLHF. In DNA, the CDR3 is TGTGCCTGGAGTCTCCCCCCAGTAAGGAATTCACCCCTCCACTTT. The chain links TRBV30 to TRBJ1-6, with no clear D. Germline V gene data show CDR1 as GTSNPN and CDR2 as SVGIG (reference sequence). This CDR3 comprises 15 residues. Trimming took off 2 bases at V and 7 bases at J, with 15 bases between the two ends.

The V and J genes are TRBV4-3 and TRBJ2-7, with TRBD1 as a possible D gene (5 bases). Trimming left V 1 base short and J 0 bases short, with 10 bases between. Germline CDR1 and CDR2: LGHNA and YSLEER. The CDR3 loop spans 15 amino acids. CDR3 coding DNA: TGCGCCAGCAGCCAAGTTATAGGGGTCTCCTACGAGCAGTACTTC. This translates into CASSQVIGVSYEQYF.

This clone appeared a few times. The chain has TRBV4-3 and TRBJ1-1; perhaps TRBD1 as D (5 bases). V was cut by 1 base and J by 11 bases, with 17 bases left in between. Looked up from germline, CDR1 is LGHNA and CDR2 is YSLEER. CDR3 length: 14 amino acids. The CDR3 sequence is CASSQVGQQGEAFF. CDR3 coding DNA: TGCGCCAGCAGCCAAGTAGGACAACAAGGAGAGGCTTTCTTT.

The chain recombines TRBV28 with TRBJ2-7, with D perhaps given as TRBD1 or TRBD2 (5 bases each). Germline loops: CDR1 MDHEN, CDR2 SYDVKM. V was cut by 5 bases and J by 0 bases, with 14 bases left in between. The CDR3 totals 15 residues. The CDR3 coding sequence is TGTGCCAGCAGTCCCTTTTGGGGGAGCTCCTACGAGCAGTACTTC. This encodes CASSPFWGSSYEQYF.

The V gene is TRBV27, the J gene TRBJ2-7; no reliable D call. There are 13 residues in the CDR3. Germline loops: CDR1 MNHEY, CDR2 SMNVEV (reference sequence). The V end was cut by 4 bases, the J end by 4 bases, with 11 bases between. As DNA, the CDR3 is TGTGCCAGCAGTTCCTCCTCATTGTACGAGCAGTACTTC. The encoded protein is CASSSSSLYEQYF.

The chain couples TRBV4-2 to TRBJ2-2; the D gene is possibly TRBD2 (5 bases). The CDR3 has 15 amino acids. Trimming took off 0 bases at V and 7 bases at J, with 12 bases between the two ends. CDR1 LGHNA and CDR2 YNFKEQ come from the germline V gene. The CDR3 coding sequence is TGTGCCAGCAGCCAAGAGGGCGGGCCGGGCGGGGAGCTGTTTTTT. Its translation is CASSQEGGPGGELFF.

The CDR3 coding sequence is TGTGCCAGCTCATCTCTTTTCCGGGGGCAGGATGAAAAACTGTTTTTT. As protein: CASSSLFRGQDEKLFF. The rearrangement uses TRBV18 and TRBJ1-4, with a possible D match to TRBD1 (6 bases). Germline CDR1 and CDR2: KGHSH and LQKENI. The V end was cut by 5 bases, the J end by 6 bases, with 19 bases between. This CDR3 has 16 amino acids.

This rearrangement joins TRBV19 to TRBJ1-5; D gene unclear. The CDR3 sequence is 17 residues long. In germline, CDR1 is LNHDA, CDR2 SQIVND (reference sequence). The V gene lost 0 bases and the J gene lost 0 bases, with 12 bases spanning the gap. The CDR3 sequence is CASSIDLTAHSNQPQHF. The CDR3, as DNA: TGTGCCAGTAGTATAGATTTAACAGCTCATAGCAATCAGCCCCAGCATTTT.

V usage is TRBV4-3 and J usage is TRBJ2-3, with D perhaps given as TRBD1 or TRBD2 (5 bases each). V was pared by 4 bases and J by 2 bases, with 13 bases between. The germline V gene encodes CDR1 LGHNA and CDR2 YSLEER. The CDR3 runs to 15 residues. CDR3 sequence reads: CASSPGTADTDTQYF. CDR3 DNA sequence: TGCGCCAGCAGCCCCGGGACGGCAGACACAGATACGCAGTATTTT.

V gene TRBV6-5 combines with J gene TRBJ2-5; no definite D call. Trimming removed 0 bases from V and 5 bases from J, with 1 base in between. Germline V gene lookup returns CDR1 MNHEY and CDR2 SVGAGI. The CDR3 extends over 11 amino acids. Here the CDR3 DNA reads TGTGCCAGCAGTTACTCGGAGACCCAGTACTTC. Translation: CASSYSETQYF.

The chain uses TRBV5-1 and TRBJ1-4; weak D call: TRBD1 (6 bases). CDR1 and CDR2 (germline): SGHRS, YFSETQ. V shed 2 bases and J shed 8 bases, with 16 bases lying between them. This CDR3 region has 15 residues. CDR3 region: CASSLRGRGGEKLFF. The CDR3, as DNA: TGCGCCAGCAGCTTAAGGGGGAGGGGTGGCGAAAAACTGTTTTTT.

V and J are TRBV5-1 and TRBJ2-3; D gene ambiguous. This CDR3 region has 15 residues. V lost 4 bases and J lost 5, with 17 bases in between. CDR1 SGHRS and CDR2 YFSETQ come from the germline V gene. The CDR3 DNA sequence: TGCGCCAGCAGCATCGACCGGCCCACGGGAGATACGCAGTATTTT. It yields the protein CASSIDRPTGDTQYF.